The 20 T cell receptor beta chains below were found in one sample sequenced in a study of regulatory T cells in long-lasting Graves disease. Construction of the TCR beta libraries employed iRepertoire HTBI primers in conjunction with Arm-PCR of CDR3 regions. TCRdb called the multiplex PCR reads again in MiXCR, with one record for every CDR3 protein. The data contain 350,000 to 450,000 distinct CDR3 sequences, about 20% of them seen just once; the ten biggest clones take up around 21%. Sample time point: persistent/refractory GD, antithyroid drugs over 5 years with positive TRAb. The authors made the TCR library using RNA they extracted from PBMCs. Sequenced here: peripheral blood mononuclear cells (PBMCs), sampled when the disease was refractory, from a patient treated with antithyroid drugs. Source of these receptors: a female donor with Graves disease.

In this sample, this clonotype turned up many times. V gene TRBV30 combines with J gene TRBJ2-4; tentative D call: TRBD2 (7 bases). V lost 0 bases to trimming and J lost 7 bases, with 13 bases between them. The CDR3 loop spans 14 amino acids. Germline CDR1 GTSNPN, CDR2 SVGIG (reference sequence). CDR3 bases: TGTGCCTGGAGTGTTCGGGGGGCTAGGAACATTCAGTACTTC. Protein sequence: CAWSVRGARNIQYF.

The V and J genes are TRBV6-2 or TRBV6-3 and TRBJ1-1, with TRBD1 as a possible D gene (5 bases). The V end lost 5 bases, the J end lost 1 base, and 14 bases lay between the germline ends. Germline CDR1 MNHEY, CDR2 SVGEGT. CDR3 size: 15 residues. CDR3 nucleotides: TGTGCCAGCAGTGAACTGACAGTGGGGAACACTGAAGCTTTCTTT. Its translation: CASSELTVGNTEAFF.

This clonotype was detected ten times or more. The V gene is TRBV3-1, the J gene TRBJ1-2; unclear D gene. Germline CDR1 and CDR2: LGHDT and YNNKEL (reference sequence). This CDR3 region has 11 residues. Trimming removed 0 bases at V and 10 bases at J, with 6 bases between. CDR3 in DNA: TGTGCCAGCAGCCAAGATATATACTACACCTTC. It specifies CASSQDIYYTF.

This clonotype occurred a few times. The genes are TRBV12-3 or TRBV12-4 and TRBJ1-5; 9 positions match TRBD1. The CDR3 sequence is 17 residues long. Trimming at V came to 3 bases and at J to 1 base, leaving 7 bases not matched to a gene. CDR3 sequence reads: CASSFSGQGGSNQPQHF. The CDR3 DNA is TGTGCCAGCAGTTTTTCGGGACAGGGAGGCAGCAATCAGCCCCAGCATTTT.

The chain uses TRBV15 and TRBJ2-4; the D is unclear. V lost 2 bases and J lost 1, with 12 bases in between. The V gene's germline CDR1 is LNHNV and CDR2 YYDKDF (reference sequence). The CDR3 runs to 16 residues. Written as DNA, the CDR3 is TGTGCCACCAGCAGACAAAAAAGTCCCGCCAAAAACATTCAGTACTTC. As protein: CATSRQKSPAKNIQYF.

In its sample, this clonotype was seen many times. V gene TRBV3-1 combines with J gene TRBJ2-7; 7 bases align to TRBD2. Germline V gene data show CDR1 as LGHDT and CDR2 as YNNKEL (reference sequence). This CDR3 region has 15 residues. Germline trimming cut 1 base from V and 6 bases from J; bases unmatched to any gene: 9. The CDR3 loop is CASSQGMSGMAEQYF. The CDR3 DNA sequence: TGTGCCAGCAGCCAAGGGATGAGCGGGATGGCCGAGCAGTACTTC.

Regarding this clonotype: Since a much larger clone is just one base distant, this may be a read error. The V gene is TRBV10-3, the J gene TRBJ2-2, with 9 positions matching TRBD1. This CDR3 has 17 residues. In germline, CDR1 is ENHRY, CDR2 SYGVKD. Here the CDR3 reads CAIRTGQGMWNTGEPFF. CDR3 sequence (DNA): TGTGCCATCAGGACCGGACAGGGGATGTGGAACACCGGGGAGCCGTTTTTT.

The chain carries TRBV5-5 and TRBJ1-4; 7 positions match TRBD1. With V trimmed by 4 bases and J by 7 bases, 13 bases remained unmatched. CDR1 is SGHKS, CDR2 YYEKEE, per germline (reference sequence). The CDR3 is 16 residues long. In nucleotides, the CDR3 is TGTGCCAGCAGCCGGGACAGCGCGCTAATTAGTGAAAAACTGTTTTTT. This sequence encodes CASSRDSALISEKLFF.

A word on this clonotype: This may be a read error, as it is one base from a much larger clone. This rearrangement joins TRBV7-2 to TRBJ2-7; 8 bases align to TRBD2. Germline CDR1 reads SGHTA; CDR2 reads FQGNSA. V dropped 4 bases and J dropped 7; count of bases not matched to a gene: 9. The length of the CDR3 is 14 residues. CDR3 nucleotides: TGTGCCAGCAGCTCCGGGAGGGCCCCGGGAGAGCAGTACTTC. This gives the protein CASSSGRAPGEQYF.

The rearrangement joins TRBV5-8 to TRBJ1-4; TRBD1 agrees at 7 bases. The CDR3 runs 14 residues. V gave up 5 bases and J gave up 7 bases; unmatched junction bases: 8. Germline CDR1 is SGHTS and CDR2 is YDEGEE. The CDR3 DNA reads TGTGCCAGCAGGCTAACAGGGGAGGCTGAAAAACTGTTTTTT. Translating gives CASRLTGEAEKLFF.

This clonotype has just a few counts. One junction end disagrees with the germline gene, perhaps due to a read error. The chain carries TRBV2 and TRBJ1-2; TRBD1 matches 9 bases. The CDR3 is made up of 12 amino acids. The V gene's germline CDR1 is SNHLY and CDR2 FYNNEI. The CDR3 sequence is CASRDHGQGSSF. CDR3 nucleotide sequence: TGTGCCAGCAGAGATCACGGACAGGGGTCCTCCTTC.

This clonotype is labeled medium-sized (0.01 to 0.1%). DNA for the CDR3: TGTGCCAGCAGCTTAGGGGACAGGGCACAAGAGACCCAGTACTTC. Its translation is CASSLGDRAQETQYF. This chain uses TRBV11-2 with TRBJ2-5; 9 positions match TRBD1. Looked up from germline, CDR1 is SGHAT and CDR2 is FQNNGV. V lost 1 base and J lost 2; bases outside the gene matches: 2. There are 15 residues in the CDR3. Together with reference TRBV11-2 and TRBJ2-5, the CDR3 gives the full variable domain: EAGVAQSPRYKIIEKRQSVAFWCNPISGHATLYWYQQILGQGPKLLIQFQNNGVVDDSQLPKDRFSAERLKGVDSTLKIQPAKLEDSAVYLCASSLGDRAQETQYFGPGTRLLVL.

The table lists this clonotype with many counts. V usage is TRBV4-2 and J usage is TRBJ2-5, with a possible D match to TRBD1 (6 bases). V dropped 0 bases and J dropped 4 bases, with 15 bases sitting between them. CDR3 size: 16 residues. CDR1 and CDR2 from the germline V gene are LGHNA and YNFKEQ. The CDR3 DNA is TGTGCCAGCAGCCAAGAGGAGAGGGGGAGACTAGAGACCCAGTACTTC. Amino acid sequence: CASSQEERGRLETQYF.

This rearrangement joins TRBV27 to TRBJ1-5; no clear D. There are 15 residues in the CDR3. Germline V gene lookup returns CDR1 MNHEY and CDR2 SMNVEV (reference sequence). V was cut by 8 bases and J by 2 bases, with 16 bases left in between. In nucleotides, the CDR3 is TGTGCCAGCTCCCGACGTATGGTAGGCAATCAGCCCCAGCATTTT. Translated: CASSRRMVGNQPQHF.

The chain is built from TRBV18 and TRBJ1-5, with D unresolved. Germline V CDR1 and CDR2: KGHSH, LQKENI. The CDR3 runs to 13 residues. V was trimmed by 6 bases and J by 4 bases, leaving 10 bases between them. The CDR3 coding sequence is TGTGCCAGCTCTAAAGAGGAGAATCAGCCCCAGCATTTT. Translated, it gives CASSKEENQPQHF.

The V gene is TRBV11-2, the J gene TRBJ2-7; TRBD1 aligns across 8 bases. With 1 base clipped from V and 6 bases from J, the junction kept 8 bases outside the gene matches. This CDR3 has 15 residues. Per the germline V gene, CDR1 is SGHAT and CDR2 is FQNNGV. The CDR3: CASSLVDRGLFEQYF. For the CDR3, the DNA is TGTGCCAGCAGCTTAGTAGACAGGGGCCTTTTCGAGCAGTACTTC.

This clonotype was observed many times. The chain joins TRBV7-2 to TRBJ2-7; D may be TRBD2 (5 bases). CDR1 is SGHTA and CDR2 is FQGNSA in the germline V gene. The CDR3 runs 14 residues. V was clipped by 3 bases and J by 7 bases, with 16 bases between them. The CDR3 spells CASSFTLAPQEQYF. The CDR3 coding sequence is TGTGCCAGCAGCTTTACCCTAGCCCCCCAAGAGCAGTACTTC.

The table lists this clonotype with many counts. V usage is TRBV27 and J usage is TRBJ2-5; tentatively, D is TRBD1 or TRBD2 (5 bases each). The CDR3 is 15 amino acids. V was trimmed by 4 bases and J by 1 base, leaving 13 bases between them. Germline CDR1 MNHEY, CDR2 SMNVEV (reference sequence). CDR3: CASSSFGALQETQYF. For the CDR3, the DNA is TGTGCCAGCAGTTCCTTCGGGGCACTCCAAGAGACCCAGTACTTC.

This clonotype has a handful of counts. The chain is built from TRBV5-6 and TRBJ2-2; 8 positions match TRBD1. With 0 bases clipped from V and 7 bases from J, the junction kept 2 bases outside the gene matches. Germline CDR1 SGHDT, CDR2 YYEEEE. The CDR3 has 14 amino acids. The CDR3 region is CASSLGDRHGELFF. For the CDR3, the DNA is TGTGCCAGCAGCTTGGGGGACAGGCACGGGGAGCTGTTTTTT.

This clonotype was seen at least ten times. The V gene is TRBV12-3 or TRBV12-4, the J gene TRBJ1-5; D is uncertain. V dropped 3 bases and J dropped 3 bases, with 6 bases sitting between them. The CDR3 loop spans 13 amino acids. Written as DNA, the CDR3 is TGTGCCAGCAGTTTTCAGAACAATCAGCCCCAGCATTTT. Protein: CASSFQNNQPQHF.